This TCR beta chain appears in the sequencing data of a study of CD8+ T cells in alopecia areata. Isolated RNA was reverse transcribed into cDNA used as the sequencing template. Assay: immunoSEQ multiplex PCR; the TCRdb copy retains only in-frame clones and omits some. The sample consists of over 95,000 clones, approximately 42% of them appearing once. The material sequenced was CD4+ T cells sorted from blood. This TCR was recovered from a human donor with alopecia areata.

The CDR3: CASSFPGSAGELFF. CDR3 bases: TGCGCCAGCAGCTTCCCAGGTTCCGCCGGGGAGCTGTTTTTT. The genes are TRBV5-1 and TRBJ2-2; D is ambiguous. CDR1 is SGHRS and CDR2 is YFSETQ in the germline V gene. CDR3 length: 14 residues. The V gene lost 2 bases and the J gene lost 6 bases, with 11 bases spanning the gap.